This TCR beta chain was sequenced during a study of T cell clones after liver transplantation. Germline V gene sequence: CDR1 MDHEN, CDR2 SYDVKM. The CDR3 sequence is 14 residues long. V shed 4 bases and J shed 4 bases, with 12 bases lying between them. Some clones are missing from TCRdb's copy, which holds only in-frame ones; the method was immunoSEQ multiplex PCR. Among about 80,000 clones, roughly 80% were seen once, and the ten largest hold 0.45% to 0.55%. The material sequenced was CD4+ T cells from blood, taken 45 to 46 months after liver transplant. The origin of this receptor is a human patient who received a liver transplant. Some T cells may be provided by the graft donor. The chain has TRBV28 and TRBJ2-3, with D possibly being TRBD1 (6 bases). CDR3: CASSSYRVPDTQYF. The CDR3 nucleotides are TGTGCCAGCAGTTCATACAGGGTCCCAGATACGCAGTATTTT.